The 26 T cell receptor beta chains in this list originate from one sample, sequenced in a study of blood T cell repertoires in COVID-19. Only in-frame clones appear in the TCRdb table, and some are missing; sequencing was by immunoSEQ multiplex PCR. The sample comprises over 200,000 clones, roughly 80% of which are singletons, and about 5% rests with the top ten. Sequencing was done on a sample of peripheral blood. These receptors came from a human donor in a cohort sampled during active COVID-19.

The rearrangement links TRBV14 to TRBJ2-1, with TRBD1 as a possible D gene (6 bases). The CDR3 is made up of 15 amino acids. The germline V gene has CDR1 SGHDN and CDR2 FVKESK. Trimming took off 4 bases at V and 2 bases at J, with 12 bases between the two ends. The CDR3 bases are TGTGCCAGCAGCCCCCGACAGGCCCCCTACAATGAGCAGTTCTTC. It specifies CASSPRQAPYNEQFF.

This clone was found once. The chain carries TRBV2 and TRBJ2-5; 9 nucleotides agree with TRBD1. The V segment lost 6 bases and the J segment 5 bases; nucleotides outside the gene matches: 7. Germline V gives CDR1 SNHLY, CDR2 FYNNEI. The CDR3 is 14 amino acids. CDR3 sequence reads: CASRKGQGYETQYF. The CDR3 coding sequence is TGTGCCAGCAGGAAGGGACAGGGATACGAGACCCAGTACTTC.

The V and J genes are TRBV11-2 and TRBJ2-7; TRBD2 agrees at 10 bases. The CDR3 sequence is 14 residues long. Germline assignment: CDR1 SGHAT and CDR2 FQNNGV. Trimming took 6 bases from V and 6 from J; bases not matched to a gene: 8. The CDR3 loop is CASSPSGSLVEQYF. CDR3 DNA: TGTGCCAGCAGTCCTAGCGGGAGCTTGGTCGAGCAGTACTTC.

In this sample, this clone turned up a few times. CDR3 coding DNA: TGTGCCAGCAGCCGATGGGGGACAGGGAACCCCCACGAGCAGTACTTC. It specifies CASSRWGTGNPHEQYF. The gene calls are TRBV28 and TRBJ2-7; 9 positions agree with TRBD1. Germline V lookup: CDR1 MDHEN, CDR2 SYDVKM. The CDR3 loop spans 16 amino acids. With 6 bases clipped from V and 5 bases from J, the junction kept 14 bases outside the gene matches.

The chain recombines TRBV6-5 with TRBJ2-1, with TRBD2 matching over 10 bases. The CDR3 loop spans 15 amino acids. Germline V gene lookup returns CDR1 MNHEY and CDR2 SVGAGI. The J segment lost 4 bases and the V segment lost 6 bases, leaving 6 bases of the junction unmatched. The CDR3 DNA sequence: TGTGCCAGCAGCTCAACTAGCGGGATGTACAATGAGCAGTTCTTC. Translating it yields CASSSTSGMYNEQFF.

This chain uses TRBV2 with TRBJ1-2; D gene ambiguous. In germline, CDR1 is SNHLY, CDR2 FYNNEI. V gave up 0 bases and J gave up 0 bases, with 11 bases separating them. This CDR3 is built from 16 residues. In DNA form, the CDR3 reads TGTGCCAGCAGTGAAGCGCTTCGGGTTCCTAACTATGGCTACACCTTC. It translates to CASSEALRVPNYGYTF.

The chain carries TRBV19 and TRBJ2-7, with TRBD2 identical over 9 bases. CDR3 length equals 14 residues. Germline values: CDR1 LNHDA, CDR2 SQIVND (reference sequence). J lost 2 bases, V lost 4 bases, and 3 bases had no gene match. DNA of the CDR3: TGTGCCAGTAGTACGCTAGCGGGGCCCTACGAGCAGTACTTC. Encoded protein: CASSTLAGPYEQYF.

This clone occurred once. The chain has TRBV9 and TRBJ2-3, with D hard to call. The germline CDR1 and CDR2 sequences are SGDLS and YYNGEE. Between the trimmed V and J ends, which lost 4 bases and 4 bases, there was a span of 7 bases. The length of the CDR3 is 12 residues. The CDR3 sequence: CASSKSADTQYF. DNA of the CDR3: TGTGCCAGCAGCAAGAGCGCAGATACGCAGTATTTT.

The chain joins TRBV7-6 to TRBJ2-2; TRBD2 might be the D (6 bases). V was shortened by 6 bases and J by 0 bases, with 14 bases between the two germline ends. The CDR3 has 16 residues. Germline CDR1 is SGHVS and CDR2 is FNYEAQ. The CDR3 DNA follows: TGTGCCAGCAGGGGGACTTCATGGGCGAACACCGGGGAGCTGTTTTTT. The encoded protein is CASRGTSWANTGELFF.

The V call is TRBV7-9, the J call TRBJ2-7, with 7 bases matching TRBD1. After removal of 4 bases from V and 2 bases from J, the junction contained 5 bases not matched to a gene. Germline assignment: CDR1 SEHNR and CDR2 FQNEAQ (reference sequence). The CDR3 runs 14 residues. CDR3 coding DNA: TGTGCCAGCAGCTCCCGACAGGGAACCTACGAGCAGTACTTC. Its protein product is CASSSRQGTYEQYF.

The CDR3: CASRRQGDTEAFF. The CDR3 region has the DNA TGTGCCAGCCGCAGACAGGGTGACACTGAAGCTTTCTTT. V and J are TRBV19 and TRBJ1-1; 7 bases match TRBD1. V shed 9 bases, J shed 3 bases, and the junction held 7 bases outside the gene matches. The CDR3 loop spans 13 amino acids. Germline lookup yields CDR1 LNHDA and CDR2 SQIVND (reference sequence).

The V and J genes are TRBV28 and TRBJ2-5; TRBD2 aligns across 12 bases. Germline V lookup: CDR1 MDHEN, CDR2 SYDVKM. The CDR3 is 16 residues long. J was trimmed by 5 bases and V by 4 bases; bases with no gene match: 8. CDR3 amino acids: CASSSRLAGVGETQYF. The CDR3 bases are TGTGCCAGCAGTTCAAGACTAGCGGGAGTCGGGGAGACCCAGTACTTC.

CDR3 loop: CASSGTSGGSEQYF. The CDR3 nucleotides are TGTGCCAGCAGTGGGACTAGCGGGGGGTCGGAGCAGTACTTC. V gene TRBV6-6 combines with J gene TRBJ2-7; 15 nucleotides line up with TRBD2. CDR1 MNHNY and CDR2 SVGAGI come from the germline V gene (reference sequence). Trimming took 5 bases from V and 7 from J; bases not matched to a gene: 3. CDR3 length: 14 amino acids.

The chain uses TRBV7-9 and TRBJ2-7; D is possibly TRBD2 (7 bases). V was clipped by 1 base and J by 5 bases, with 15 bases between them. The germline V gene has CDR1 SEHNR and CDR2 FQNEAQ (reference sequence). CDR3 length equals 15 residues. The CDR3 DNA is TGTGCCAGCAGCTTAGTAGGGAGGGGGATCCACGAGCAGTACTTC. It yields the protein CASSLVGRGIHEQYF.

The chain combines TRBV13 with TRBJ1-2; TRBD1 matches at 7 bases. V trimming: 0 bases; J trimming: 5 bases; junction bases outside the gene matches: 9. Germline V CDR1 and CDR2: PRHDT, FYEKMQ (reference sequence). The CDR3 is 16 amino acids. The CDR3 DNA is TGTGCCAGCAGCTTAGGAAGACAGGGAATAGGATATGGCTACACCTTC. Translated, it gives CASSLGRQGIGYGYTF.

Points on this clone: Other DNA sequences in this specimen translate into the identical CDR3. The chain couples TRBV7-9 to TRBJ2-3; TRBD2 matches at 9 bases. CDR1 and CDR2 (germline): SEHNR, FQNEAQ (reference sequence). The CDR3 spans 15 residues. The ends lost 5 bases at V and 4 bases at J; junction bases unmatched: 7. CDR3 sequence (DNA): TGTGCCAGCAGCGTACGTGGCGGGGGGGCAGATACGCAGTATTTT. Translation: CASSVRGGGADTQYF.

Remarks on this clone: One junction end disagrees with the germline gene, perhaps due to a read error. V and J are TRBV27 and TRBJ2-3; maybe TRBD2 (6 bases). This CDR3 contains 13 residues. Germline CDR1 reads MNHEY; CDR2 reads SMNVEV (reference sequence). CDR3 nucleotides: TGTGCCTGCAGTGGAGGGATCACAGATACGCAGTATTTT. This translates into CACSGGITDTQYF.

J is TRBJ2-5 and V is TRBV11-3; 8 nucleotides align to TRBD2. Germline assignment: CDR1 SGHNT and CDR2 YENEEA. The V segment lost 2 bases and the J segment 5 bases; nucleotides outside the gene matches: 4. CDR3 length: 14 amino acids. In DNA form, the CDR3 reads TGTGCCAGCAGCTTACTTAGCGGGATTGAGACCCAGTACTTC. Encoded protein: CASSLLSGIETQYF.

Here the CDR3 DNA reads TGTGCCAGCAGCTTAGATTCGGCTAGAGCGTACGAGCAGTACTTC. Translation gives CASSLDSARAYEQYF. V is TRBV11-2 and J is TRBJ2-7; D gene uncertain. V lost 0 bases and J 4 bases, leaving 13 bases between the germline ends. The germline V gene has CDR1 SGHAT and CDR2 FQNNGV. CDR3 length: 15 residues.

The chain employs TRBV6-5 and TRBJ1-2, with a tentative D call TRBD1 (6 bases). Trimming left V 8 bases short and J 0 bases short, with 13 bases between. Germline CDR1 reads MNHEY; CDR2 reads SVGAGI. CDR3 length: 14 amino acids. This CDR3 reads CASGRGGANYGYTF. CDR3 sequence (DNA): TGTGCCAGCGGGCGAGGGGGGGCTAACTATGGCTACACCTTC.

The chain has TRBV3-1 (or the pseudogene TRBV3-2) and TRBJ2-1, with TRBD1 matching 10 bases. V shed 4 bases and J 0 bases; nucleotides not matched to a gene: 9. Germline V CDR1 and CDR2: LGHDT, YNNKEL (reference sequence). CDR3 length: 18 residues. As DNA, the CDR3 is TGTGCCAGCAGCCCCCGGGACAGGGGAAAAAGCTCCTACAATGAGCAGTTCTTC. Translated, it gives CASSPRDRGKSSYNEQFF.

CDR3 sequence reads: CSVAGTASSYEQYF. CDR3 nucleotide sequence: TGCAGCGTTGCCGGCACCGCTAGCTCCTACGAGCAGTACTTC. The chain couples TRBV29-1 to TRBJ2-7; no clear D. Germline lookup yields CDR1 SQVTM and CDR2 ANQGSEA. The CDR3 totals 14 residues. The germline V and J ends were trimmed by 4 bases and 0 bases, with 13 bases remaining between them.

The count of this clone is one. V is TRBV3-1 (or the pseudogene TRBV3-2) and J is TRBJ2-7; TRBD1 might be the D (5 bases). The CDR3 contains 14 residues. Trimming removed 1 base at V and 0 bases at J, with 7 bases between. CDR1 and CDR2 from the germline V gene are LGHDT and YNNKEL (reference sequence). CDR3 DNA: TGTGCCAGCAGCCAAGCAGGGTTCTCCTACGAGCAGTACTTC. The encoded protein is CASSQAGFSYEQYF.

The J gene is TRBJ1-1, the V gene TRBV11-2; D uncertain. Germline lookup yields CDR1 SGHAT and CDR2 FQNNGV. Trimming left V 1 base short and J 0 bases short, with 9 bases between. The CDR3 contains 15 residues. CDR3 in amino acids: CASSLGGGLNTEAFF. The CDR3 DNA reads TGTGCCAGCAGCTTAGGAGGCGGCTTGAACACTGAAGCTTTCTTT.

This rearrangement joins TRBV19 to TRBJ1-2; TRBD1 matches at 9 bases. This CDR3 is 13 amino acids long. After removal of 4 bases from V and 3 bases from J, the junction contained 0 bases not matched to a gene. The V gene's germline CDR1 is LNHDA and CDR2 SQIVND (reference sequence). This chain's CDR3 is CASSRTGDYGYTF. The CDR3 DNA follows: TGTGCCAGTAGTAGGACAGGGGACTATGGCTACACCTTC.

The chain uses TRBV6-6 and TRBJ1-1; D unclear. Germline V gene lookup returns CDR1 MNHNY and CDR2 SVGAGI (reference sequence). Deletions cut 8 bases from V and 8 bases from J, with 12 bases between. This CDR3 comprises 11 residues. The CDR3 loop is CASSQYVEAFF. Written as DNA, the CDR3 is TGTGCCAGCTCCCAGTATGTGGAAGCTTTCTTT.